The clone carrying this TCR beta chain was counted between two and nine times. The antigen remains unidentified. This sample stems from a study of T cell repertoires in cytomegalovirus infection. Overall study context: Used in the study were CMV epitopes, some recently identified and HLA-C-restricted, others well-studied and HLA-B-restricted.

This CDR3 is 21 amino acids long. Germline V gene sequence: CDR1 MDHEN, CDR2 SYDVKM. Trimming took off 6 bases at V and 6 bases at J, with 37 bases between the two ends. A single record per CDR3 protein comes from TCRdb applying MiXCR to the reads. The sample includes roughly 860,000 distinct CDR3 sequences, 30% to 35% of them seen just once. Sequenced material: cultured CD8+ T cells from PBMCs, taken from culture after CMV antigen stimulation. This chain links TRBV28 with TRBJ2-3; TRBD2 is a possible D gene (6 bases). The source is a human donor in good health (CMV status not recorded). Some clones in this sample may be carry-over from other donors' samples. CDR3 in amino acids: CASSWELGVAGRKRDPDTQYF. The CDR3 coding sequence is TGTGCCAGCAGCTGGGAACTCGGGGTGGCAGGGAGGAAGAGGGATCCGGATACGCAGTATTTT. The variable domain in full, with the rest retrieved from reference TRBV28 and TRBJ2-3, is DVKVTQSSRYLVKRTGEKVFLECVQDMDHENMFWYRQDPGLGLRLIYFSYDVKMKEKGDIPEGYSVSREKKERFSLILESASTNQTSMYLCASSWELGVAGRKRDPDTQYFGPGTRLTVL.